A single sample gave rise to the 29 T cell receptor beta chains below, sequenced in a study of T-cell memory formation after mild COVID-19. TCRdb independently ran MiXCR on the 5' RACE reads; one entry per CDR3 protein. The sample includes around 510,000 distinct CDR3 sequences, roughly 20% of them seen just once. The sample comprised PBMCs or a T cell subset sorted from them (not recorded which). The receptors were sampled from an adult woman who had mild COVID-19 (a few samples of this study predate the infection). Cell type and time point are not known.

The J gene is TRBJ1-1, the V gene TRBV4-1; TRBD1 agrees at 7 bases. The V and J ends lost 4 bases and 2 bases, in that order; junction bases with no gene match: 7. This CDR3 region has 15 residues. The germline gives CDR1 MGHRA, CDR2 YSYEKL. The CDR3 sequence is CASSPEGTVNTEAFF. The DNA for the CDR3 is TGCGCCAGCAGCCCAGAAGGGACAGTAAACACTGAAGCTTTCTTT.

This clonotype was seen many times. The chain recombines TRBV7-9 with TRBJ2-2, with D perhaps TRBD2 (6 bases). V gave up 5 bases and J gave up 6 bases, with 16 bases separating them. The germline V gene has CDR1 SEHNR and CDR2 FQNEAQ (reference sequence). This CDR3 has 15 amino acids. The DNA for the CDR3 is TGTGCCAGCAGCCCCCGGACCGGAGGGGCCGGGGAGCTGTTTTTT. As protein: CASSPRTGGAGELFF.

This clonotype was observed a few times. This chain connects TRBV10-2 to TRBJ2-7; the match to TRBD2 covers 7 bases. The germline V gene encodes CDR1 WSHSY and CDR2 SAAADI. J was trimmed by 5 bases and V by 6 bases; bases with no gene match: 16. The CDR3 is made up of 16 amino acids. The CDR3 bases are TGCGCCAGCAGCGCCCCCCCAGGACTAGACTTCGACGAGCAGTACTTC. It encodes CASSAPPGLDFDEQYF.

This clonotype was seen only a few times. J is TRBJ2-7 and V is TRBV14; possibly TRBD1 for D (6 bases). V was pared by 4 bases and J by 3 bases, with 19 bases between. CDR3 length: 16 amino acids. CDR1 and CDR2 (germline): SGHDN, FVKESK. As DNA, the CDR3 is TGTGCCAGCAGCCGAGGCCACGTGGACAGCTTCTACGAGCAGTACTTC. It translates to CASSRGHVDSFYEQYF. The whole variable domain, filled in from reference TRBV14 and TRBJ2-7, reads EAGVTQFPSHSVIEKGQTVTLRCDPISGHDNLYWYRRVMGKEIKFLLHFVKESKQDESGMPNNRFLAERTGGTYSTLKVQPAELEDSGVYFCASSRGHVDSFYEQYFGPGTRLTVT.

This clonotype was recorded at least ten times. The V call is TRBV7-2, the J call TRBJ2-7; 12 bases align to TRBD2. The CDR3 contains 15 residues. Germline CDR1 is SGHTA and CDR2 is FQGNSA. V was pared by 6 bases and J by 7 bases, with 10 bases of the junction left unmatched. CDR3 DNA: TGTGCCAGCAGTCCAAGGACTAGCGGGATTGGAGAGCAGTACTTC. This sequence encodes CASSPRTSGIGEQYF.

The chain carries TRBV4-1 and TRBJ2-1; 8 nucleotides agree with TRBD2. The CDR3 is 16 residues long. With 1 base clipped from V and 4 bases from J, the junction kept 6 bases outside the gene matches. Per germline, CDR1 MGHRA and CDR2 YSYEKL. The CDR3 nucleotides read TGCGCCAGCAGCCAAGGATTCGGGGGGGGATACAATGAGCAGTTCTTC. Residues: CASSQGFGGGYNEQFF.

The sample holds a few counts of this clonotype. The CDR3 protein is CASSPADRNYGYTF. The CDR3 DNA reads TGTGCCAGCAGCCCAGCGGACAGGAACTATGGCTACACCTTC. The V and J genes are TRBV12-3 or TRBV12-4 and TRBJ1-2; 7 bases fit TRBD1. This CDR3 region has 14 residues. With V trimmed by 6 bases and J by 2 bases, 6 bases remained unmatched.

The rearrangement uses TRBV7-9 and TRBJ2-1; D might be TRBD1 (6 bases). Per the germline V gene, CDR1 is SEHNR and CDR2 is FQNEAQ (reference sequence). Trimming removed 5 bases at V and 6 bases at J, with 11 bases between. The CDR3 runs 13 residues. The CDR3 DNA sequence: TGTGCCAGCAGCAAACAGGGTCCCAATGAGCAGTTCTTC. It translates to CASSKQGPNEQFF. The variable domain in full, with the rest retrieved from reference TRBV7-9 and TRBJ2-1, is DTGVSQNPRHKITKRGQNVTFRCDPISEHNRLYWYRQTLGQGPEFLTYFQNEAQLEKSRLLSDRFSAERPKGSFSTLEIQRTEQGDSAMYLCASSKQGPNEQFFGPGTRLTVL.

The chain joins TRBV12-3 or TRBV12-4 to TRBJ2-1, with D maybe TRBD2 (5 bases). V shed 6 bases and J shed 8 bases, with 11 bases lying between them. This CDR3 spans 12 amino acids. Here the CDR3 reads CASRKLEDEQFF. CDR3 nucleotide sequence: TGTGCCAGCAGGAAACTAGAAGATGAGCAGTTCTTC.

This clonotype was counted between two and nine times. J is TRBJ1-4 and V is TRBV6-5, with D tentatively TRBD1 (5 bases). V dropped 6 bases and J dropped 8 bases, with 16 bases sitting between them. This CDR3 spans 14 amino acids. CDR1 and CDR2 from the germline V gene are MNHEY and SVGAGI. The DNA for the CDR3 is TGTGCCAGCAGCCCCAACGAAAGGGGCGAAAAACTGTTTTTT. Protein sequence: CASSPNERGEKLFF.

This clonotype was detected a few times. The chain couples TRBV12-3 or TRBV12-4 to TRBJ2-5; D remains ambiguous. The CDR3 is 15 residues long. V was trimmed by 1 base and J by 0 bases, leaving 9 bases between them. The CDR3 is CASSLGTLYQETQYF. The CDR3 region has the DNA TGTGCCAGCAGTTTAGGCACCCTGTACCAAGAGACCCAGTACTTC.

The chain combines TRBV7-6 with TRBJ2-1; weak D call: TRBD1 (7 bases). Trimming left V 4 bases short and J 0 bases short, with 13 bases between. Germline V gene lookup returns CDR1 SGHVS and CDR2 FNYEAQ. This CDR3 spans 16 amino acids. The CDR3 sequence: CASSSSGGSSYNEQFF. The CDR3 DNA sequence: TGTGCCAGCAGCTCCTCAGGGGGGAGCTCCTACAATGAGCAGTTCTTC. Variable domain in full (rest from reference TRBV7-6 and TRBJ2-1): GAGVSQSPRYKVTKRGQDVALRCDPISGHVSLYWYRQALGQGPEFLTYFNYEAQQDKSGLPNDRFSAERPEGSISTLTIQRTEQRDSAMYRCASSSSGGSSYNEQFFGPGTRLTVL.

Many counts were recorded for this clonotype. This rearrangement joins TRBV7-2 to TRBJ2-5; the D gene is possibly TRBD2 (5 bases). With 1 base removed from V and 9 bases from J, the gap between germline ends came to 15 bases. From germline, CDR1 is SGHTA and CDR2 FQGNSA. The CDR3 has 14 residues. CDR3 sequence: CASSLDRTAGAQYF. The CDR3 coding sequence is TGTGCCAGCAGCTTAGACCGGACCGCCGGGGCCCAGTACTTC.

The V and J genes are TRBV4-1 and TRBJ1-1; D gene unclear. CDR1 is MGHRA, CDR2 YSYEKL, per germline. Trimming shortened V by 0 bases and J by 0 bases, and 8 bases separated the two germline ends. The CDR3 is made up of 15 amino acids. This CDR3 reads CASSQDREMNTEAFF. The CDR3 coding sequence is TGCGCCAGCAGCCAAGATAGAGAAATGAACACTGAAGCTTTCTTT.

DNA of the CDR3: TGTGCCAGTTCTCCCGAAACTAGCGGGGGACAAGAGACCCAGTACTTC. It encodes CASSPETSGGQETQYF. The chain recombines TRBV19 with TRBJ2-5, with 11 bases matching TRBD2. The CDR3 consists of 16 residues. The J segment lost 2 bases and the V segment lost 8 bases, leaving 10 bases of the junction unmatched. Germline lookup yields CDR1 LNHDA and CDR2 SQIVND (reference sequence).

As regards this clonotype: A much larger clone lies a single base off, so this may be a read error. The chain recombines TRBV5-6 with TRBJ1-1, with TRBD1 as a possible D gene (5 bases). This CDR3 has 13 amino acids. CDR1 is SGHDT, CDR2 YYEEEE, per germline. With 1 base removed from V and 4 bases from J, the gap between germline ends came to 8 bases. CDR3 coding DNA: TGTGCCAGCAGCTTGCAGGGTTTCACTGAAGCTTTCTTT. Translating gives CASSLQGFTEAFF.

This clonotype was found a few times. V and J are TRBV5-5 and TRBJ2-7; D may be TRBD1 (5 bases). Trimming pared 0 bases from V and 3 bases from J, leaving 10 bases between. Germline CDR1 is SGHKS and CDR2 is YYEKEE (reference sequence). CDR3 length: 14 amino acids. In nucleotides, the CDR3 is TGTGCCAGCAGCTTGGAGGCAGGGATCTACGAGCAGTACTTC. It codes for CASSLEAGIYEQYF.

At least ten counts were recorded for this clonotype. The gene calls are TRBV5-1 and TRBJ2-3, with D maybe TRBD2 (7 bases). Germline V gene sequence: CDR1 SGHRS, CDR2 YFSETQ. The CDR3 runs 16 residues. The ends were cut back, 2 bases at V and 2 bases at J, with 15 bases in the middle. The CDR3 bases are TGCGCCAGCAGCTTAGATCGGGGGGCCAACACAGATACGCAGTATTTT. Encoded protein: CASSLDRGANTDTQYF.

This clonotype was counted between two and nine times. V gene TRBV6-5 combines with J gene TRBJ1-3, with 7 nucleotides matching TRBD1. Per germline, CDR1 MNHEY and CDR2 SVGAGI. The CDR3 contains 14 residues. V lost 6 bases and J lost 2; bases outside the gene matches: 4. The CDR3 loop is CASRQGITGNTIYF. In DNA form, the CDR3 reads TGTGCCAGCAGACAGGGGATCACTGGAAACACCATATATTTT.

The V and J genes are TRBV12-3 or TRBV12-4 and TRBJ1-2; tentative D call: TRBD1 (5 bases). The CDR3 runs to 13 residues. Trimming left V 1 base short and J 8 bases short, with 11 bases between. The CDR3: CASSLVQQEGYTF. CDR3 DNA sequence: TGTGCCAGCAGTTTAGTTCAACAGGAGGGCTACACCTTC.

This clonotype was seen a handful of times. The chain recombines TRBV7-9 with TRBJ2-5; 7 bases line up with TRBD1. Trimming cost V 6 bases and J 5 bases; bases outside gene matches: 18. Germline CDR1 SEHNR, CDR2 FQNEAQ (reference sequence). The CDR3 extends over 17 amino acids. CDR3 sequence (DNA): TGTGCCAGCAGACCCCTAGACAGGGTAGGATTGAGGGAGACCCAGTACTTC. Translation gives CASRPLDRVGLRETQYF.

This clonotype showed up just a few times. The rearrangement uses TRBV24-1 and TRBJ2-2; D is possibly TRBD1 or TRBD2 (5 bases each). Trimming removed 9 bases from V and 6 bases from J, with 13 bases in between. CDR1 is KGHDR, CDR2 SFDVKD, per germline. CDR3 length: 13 amino acids. The CDR3 DNA follows: TGTGCCACCGGGCTTGGGGACCCCGGGGAGCTGTTTTTT. As protein: CATGLGDPGELFF.

V is TRBV5-1 and J is TRBJ2-7, with D perhaps TRBD1 (5 bases). Trimming shortened V by 1 base and J by 4 bases, and 15 bases separated the two germline ends. CDR1 and CDR2 (germline): SGHRS, YFSETQ. This CDR3 has 15 residues. The CDR3 protein is CASSLNGALIYEQYF. DNA of the CDR3: TGCGCCAGCAGCTTGAATGGGGCCCTCATTTACGAGCAGTACTTC.

The rearrangement uses TRBV7-3 and TRBJ1-2; D gene uncertain. V was shortened by 4 bases and J by 1 base, with 25 bases between the two germline ends. The CDR3 covers 19 residues. Germline-derived CDR1 and CDR2 are SGHTA and FQGTGA. The CDR3: CASSSVYPFRIPLNYGYTF. CDR3 DNA: TGTGCCAGCAGCTCCGTATACCCATTCAGGATACCGCTTAACTATGGCTACACCTTC.

This sequence joins TRBV7-9 and TRBJ2-3; a possible D gene is TRBD1 (5 bases). Germline lookup yields CDR1 SEHNR and CDR2 FQNEAQ (reference sequence). The CDR3 has 14 amino acids. With 5 bases removed from V and 0 bases from J, the gap between germline ends came to 9 bases. Here the CDR3 DNA reads TGTGCCAGCAGCGACCACAGGAGCACAGATACGCAGTATTTT. This gives the protein CASSDHRSTDTQYF.

The chain joins TRBV24-1 to TRBJ2-3; a weak D match, TRBD1 (6 bases). This CDR3 has 16 amino acids. V was pared by 3 bases and J by 3 bases, with 15 bases between. Germline-derived CDR1 and CDR2 are KGHDR and SFDVKD. The CDR3 region is CATSDQPFGQTDTQYF. CDR3 bases: TGTGCCACCAGTGATCAGCCATTCGGACAGACAGATACGCAGTATTTT.

This clonotype was picked up one time. The genes are TRBV7-3 and TRBJ2-1; D gene uncertain. This CDR3 is 15 amino acids long. In germline, CDR1 is SGHTA, CDR2 FQGTGA. V was shortened by 3 bases and J by 4 bases, with 13 bases between the two germline ends. Here the CDR3 reads CASSFLNGDYNEQFF. The CDR3 coding sequence is TGTGCCAGCAGCTTCCTGAATGGGGATTACAATGAGCAGTTCTTC.

This clonotype has more than one count but fewer than ten. The chain is built from TRBV28 and TRBJ2-5; TRBD1 matches 10 bases. The germline V gene has CDR1 MDHEN and CDR2 SYDVKM. Trimming cost V 3 bases and J 6 bases; bases outside gene matches: 1. CDR3 length: 13 residues. In DNA, the CDR3 is TGTGCCAGCAGTTTGGGACAGGGGAAGACCCAGTACTTC. Residues: CASSLGQGKTQYF.

The chain employs TRBV12-3 or TRBV12-4 and TRBJ1-2; 8 bases agree with TRBD1. The CDR3 consists of 14 residues. V trimming: 5 bases; J trimming: 7 bases; junction bases outside the gene matches: 9. The CDR3 DNA is TGTGCCAGCAGTCTTAGGACAGGGTTGAGTGGCTACACCTTC. Its protein is CASSLRTGLSGYTF.